This record concerns one T cell receptor (beta chain) sequence. Deletions cut 1 base from V and 5 bases from J, with 12 bases between. Germline V CDR1 and CDR2: MNHEY, SMNVEV (reference sequence). This CDR3 contains 14 residues. Generated by immunoSEQ multiplex PCR, the TCRdb table keeps only in-frame clones and is missing some. This table holds about 80,000 clones, nearly 95% found once. The sample originates from a study of T cell changes during pregnancy in multiple sclerosis. The V call is TRBV27, the J call TRBJ2-7, with a tentative D call TRBD1 (6 bases). The clonotype comes from a female donor in good health, enrolled as a control in a pregnancy study. The source material was peripheral blood, sampled in the second trimester of pregnancy. The CDR3 reads CASSLFFRGHEQYF. The CDR3 nucleotides are TGTGCCAGCAGTTTATTTTTCAGGGGCCACGAGCAGTACTTC.